This is a list of T cell receptor beta chains from one sample in a study of blood T cell repertoires in COVID-19. Using immunoSEQ multiplex PCR, the repertoire was profiled, and TCRdb retains in-frame clones only, with some absent. Of about 140,000 clones in the sample, about 87% were seen once. The source material was peripheral blood. All receptors derive from a woman older than 75 with acute or convalescent COVID-19. Both conserved end residues are part of each CDR3. Fields, in order: V gene, J gene, CDR3 protein.

V gene: TRBV6-2/TRBV6-3
J gene: TRBJ1-2
CDR3 protein: CASSWTGGPYGYTF

V gene: TRBV4-3
J gene: TRBJ1-2
CDR3 protein: CASSQDHGTGFHGYTF

V gene: TRBV18
J gene: TRBJ2-5
CDR3 protein: CASSPNSGGAQETQYF

V gene: TRBV3-1/TRBV3-2
J gene: TRBJ2-2
CDR3 protein: CASSILGGTGELFF

V gene: TRBV2
J gene: TRBJ1-3
CDR3 protein: CASSARLQGSGNTIYF

V gene: TRBV5-4
J gene: TRBJ2-1
CDR3 protein: CASSSGLAGGYNEQFF

V gene: TRBV7-6
J gene: TRBJ1-3
CDR3 protein: CASSLNRANSGNTIYF

V gene: TRBV7-3
J gene: TRBJ1-1
CDR3 protein: CASSLSPGTGEGVTEAFF

V gene: TRBV6-5
J gene: TRBJ1-1
CDR3 protein: CASRLKGFNTEAFF

V gene: TRBV6-5
J gene: TRBJ2-7
CDR3 protein: CASSYELTGFEQYF

V gene: TRBV4-2
J gene: TRBJ1-2
CDR3 protein: CASSQDPGGTPYGYTF

V gene: TRBV19
J gene: TRBJ2-7
CDR3 protein: CASSGGPAYEQYF

V gene: TRBV30
J gene: TRBJ1-2
CDR3 protein: CACLDRGNGYTF

V gene: TRBV7-2
J gene: TRBJ2-2
CDR3 protein: CASSLVEVRNTGELFF

V gene: TRBV5-4
J gene: TRBJ2-1
CDR3 protein: CASSSGTPGEQFF

V gene: TRBV29-1
J gene: TRBJ1-3
CDR3 protein: CSVEEQTGNTIYF

V gene: TRBV5-4
J gene: TRBJ2-1
CDR3 protein: CASSLVSSGGVYNEQFF

V gene: TRBV7-2
J gene: TRBJ2-7
CDR3 protein: CASSSQPASEQYF

V gene: TRBV25-1
J gene: TRBJ2-2
CDR3 protein: CASRVGGMFTGELFF

V gene: TRBV30
J gene: TRBJ1-1
CDR3 protein: CAWSVASSGITEAFF

V gene: TRBV5-1
J gene: TRBJ2-7
CDR3 protein: CASSPWVVGQGAGEQYF

V gene: TRBV5-1
J gene: TRBJ2-3
CDR3 protein: CASSVRDSTTDTQYF

V gene: TRBV6-1
J gene: TRBJ1-2
CDR3 protein: CASSEVRTGKTGYTF

V gene: TRBV7-2
J gene: TRBJ1-1
CDR3 protein: CASSQPWTVRSEAFF

V gene: TRBV2
J gene: TRBJ2-3
CDR3 protein: CASSVGGANTQYF

V gene: TRBV6-4
J gene: TRBJ2-2
CDR3 protein: CASSAGTGGTGELFF

V gene: TRBV7-8
J gene: TRBJ1-6
CDR3 protein: CASSLKQGAFYNSPLHF

V gene: TRBV18
J gene: TRBJ1-1
CDR3 protein: CASSQTGGTEAFF

V gene: TRBV4-3
J gene: TRBJ1-5
CDR3 protein: CASSQDWAVHRNQPQHF

V gene: TRBV5-6
J gene: TRBJ2-7
CDR3 protein: CASSPRDSSYEQYF

V gene: TRBV7-9
J gene: TRBJ1-2
CDR3 protein: CASSFVTGNYGYTF

V gene: TRBV5-1
J gene: TRBJ2-5
CDR3 protein: CASSTTGTGGRETQYF

V gene: TRBV21-1
J gene: TRBJ2-1
CDR3 protein: CASRTQGSSYNEQFF

V gene: TRBV10-3
J gene: TRBJ2-7
CDR3 protein: CAINPGTDFYEQYF

V gene: TRBV30
J gene: TRBJ2-5
CDR3 protein: CAWSVLDPGGTQYF

V gene: TRBV19
J gene: TRBJ1-5
CDR3 protein: CASTRVLESNQPQHF

V gene: TRBV28
J gene: TRBJ2-7
CDR3 protein: CASISSYEQYF

V gene: TRBV2
J gene: TRBJ1-6
CDR3 protein: CASSMTVYNSPLHF

V gene: TRBV25-1
J gene: TRBJ2-5
CDR3 protein: CASSEGGQGQTQYF

V gene: TRBV19
J gene: TRBJ1-1
CDR3 protein: CASSLEGRKNTEAFF

V gene: TRBV11-3
J gene: TRBJ2-3
CDR3 protein: CASSLGVQPGGTDTQYF

V gene: TRBV29-1
J gene: TRBJ2-2
CDR3 protein: CSVVGGGELFF

V gene: TRBV19
J gene: TRBJ1-2
CDR3 protein: CASSIDTPRGGYTF

V gene: TRBV27
J gene: TRBJ2-2
CDR3 protein: CASSLRGTGETTGELFF

V gene: TRBV5-1
J gene: TRBJ2-7
CDR3 protein: CASSLTGAYEQYF

V gene: TRBV7-8
J gene: TRBJ1-3
CDR3 protein: CASSRGDSLSYSGNTIYF

V gene: TRBV7-8
J gene: TRBJ1-2
CDR3 protein: CASSSSGNYGYTF

V gene: TRBV12-3/TRBV12-4
J gene: TRBJ2-5
CDR3 protein: CASSFGTKETQYF

V gene: TRBV20-1
J gene: TRBJ1-1
CDR3 protein: CSARGQAEAFF

V gene: TRBV10-3
J gene: TRBJ1-5
CDR3 protein: CAISESGQGMGQPQHF

V gene: TRBV18
J gene: TRBJ2-3
CDR3 protein: CASSLGLAGVGMDTQYF

V gene: TRBV5-6
J gene: TRBJ1-1
CDR3 protein: CASSFITGAQLDTEAFF

V gene: TRBV27
J gene: TRBJ1-2
CDR3 protein: CASSLSGGEGGYTF

V gene: TRBV19
J gene: TRBJ1-2
CDR3 protein: CASSMGPVLYGYTF

V gene: TRBV4-1
J gene: TRBJ2-5
CDR3 protein: CASSQDRFKLAEQETQYF

V gene: TRBV10-3
J gene: TRBJ1-2
CDR3 protein: CAISGTGGAGDGYTF

V gene: TRBV5-4
J gene: TRBJ2-1
CDR3 protein: CASTPSGQKSYNEQFF

V gene: TRBV19
J gene: TRBJ2-6
CDR3 protein: CASSSHAGLISGANVLTF

V gene: TRBV5-1
J gene: TRBJ1-1
CDR3 protein: CASSPDGGGTEAFF

V gene: TRBV6-1
J gene: TRBJ1-3
CDR3 protein: CASSATGIGSGNTIYF